The subject of this entry is one T cell receptor (beta chain). Its antigen is not known. Treatment noted: roughly 20 received Ad26.COV2.S at low or high dose, single or two shots; a few received placebo; per-sample allocation not given. Vaccine and placebo recipients were sampled on day 63 after the first injection. Whoever gave the sample was an adult aged 18-55 years in Boston. The entry originates in a study of Ad26.COV2.S vaccination and SARS-CoV-2 variants. Profiling relied on immunoSEQ multiplex PCR, and the TCRdb table lists in-frame clones only, not all of them. The repertoire consists of about 480,000 clones, with approximately 90% occurring once and the leading ten covering 9.5% to 15%. The CDR3 length is 15 residues. CDR1 and CDR2 (germline): SQVTM, ANQGSEA. J lost 7 bases, V lost 7 bases, and 14 bases had no gene match. Findings and limits, study-wide: Similar non-spike TCR breadth was seen in vaccine and placebo recipients.

This TCR derives from a person between 18 and 65 years old who received the Ad26.COV2.S COVID-19 vaccine or a placebo. Source: peripheral blood, taken in a trial of Ad26.COV2.S vaccine versus placebo. This chain connects TRBV29-1 to TRBJ1-2, with 11 bases lining up with TRBD1. The DNA of the CDR3 is TGCAGCGGTACGGGACAGGGGGTTTCTAGCGGTGGCTACACCTTC. This gives the protein CSGTGQGVSSGGYTF. Together with reference TRBV29-1 and TRBJ1-2, the CDR3 gives the full variable domain: SAVISQKPSRDICQRGTSLTIQCQVDSQVTMMFWYRQQPGQSLTLIATANQGSEATYESGFVIDKFPISRPNLTFSTLTVSNMSPEDSSIYLCSGTGQGVSSGGYTFGSGTRLTVV.